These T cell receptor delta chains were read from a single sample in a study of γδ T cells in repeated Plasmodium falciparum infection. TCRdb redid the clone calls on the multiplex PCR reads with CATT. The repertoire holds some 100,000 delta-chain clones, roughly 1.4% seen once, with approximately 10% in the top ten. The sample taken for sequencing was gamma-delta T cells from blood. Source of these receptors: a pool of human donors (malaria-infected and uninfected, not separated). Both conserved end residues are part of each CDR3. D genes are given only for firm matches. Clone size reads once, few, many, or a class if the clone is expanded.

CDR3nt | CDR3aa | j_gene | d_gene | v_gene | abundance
TGTGCTCTTGGGGAACTACGGGACGGCCTCCTTCGGGGTTCCTCTAAACTCATCTTT | CALGELRDGLLRGSSKLIF | TRDJ1 | . | TRDV1 | many
TGTGCTCTTGGGGAAGGAGGTCTCCTACTGGGGAGCACCGATAAACTCATCTTT | CALGEGGLLLGSTDKLIF | TRDJ1 | . | TRDV1 | many
TGTGCTCTTGGGGAACCCCTCCTTCCTACGAGGTTTCCCACCGATAAACTCATCTTT | CALGEPLLPTRFPTDKLIF | TRDJ1 | TRDD2 | TRDV1 | many
TGTGCTCTTGGGGAGGGGTGGCGAACGTACTGGGGGATAAGGGTAAGGGAAAGTTACACCGATAAACTCATCTTT | CALGEGWRTYWGIRVRESYTDKLIF | TRDJ1 | TRDD3 | TRDV1 | many
TGTGCTCTTGGGGAACTACTGGGGATCCAGTTCACCGATAAACTCATCTTT | CALGELLGIQFTDKLIF | TRDJ1 | TRDD3 | TRDV1 | many
TGTGCCTGTGACACCGTAGGGGGATACGCGGATCCCGATAAACTCATCTTT | CACDTVGGYADPDKLIF | TRDJ1 | TRDD3 | TRDV2 | medium-sized
TGTGCTCTTGGGGTGAGACCTACGGTCGGCACTGGGGGATACCTTAAACTCATCTTT | CALGVRPTVGTGGYLKLIF | TRDJ1 | TRDD3 | TRDV1 | many
TGTGCTCTTGGGGATACTACTTCGGGGAGCCACTTCCTACGTTTTAAACTGGGGGTCTCCACCGATAAACTCATCTTT | CALGDTTSGSHFLRFKLGVSTDKLIF | TRDJ1 | . | TRDV1 | many
TGTGCTCTTGGGGAACTATGTAGGTTCCGCTGCAGAACTGGGGGATACGGCTTCAAACTCATCTTT | CALGELCRFRCRTGGYGFKLIF | TRDJ1 | TRDD3 | TRDV1 | many
TGTGCTCTTGGGGAACTAGTAGTGACCTCCTCCCGACTGGGGGAAGAGTTGTTTTTCGGCGGTAAACTCATCTTT | CALGELVVTSSRLGEELFFGGKLIF | TRDJ1 | TRDD3 | TRDV1 | many
TGTGCTCTTTTGGAAATTAGCTGGGGGGCAACCGATAAACTCATCTTT | CALLEISWGATDKLIF | TRDJ1 | TRDD3 | TRDV1 | many
TGTGCTCTTGGGGACCCCTCCCGGATACCTCTACCGTACACCGATAAACTCATCTTT | CALGDPSRIPLPYTDKLIF | TRDJ1 | . | TRDV1 | many
TGTGCTCTTGGGGAACTTCCGCCACTTACTGGGGGAGGCTTGTACACCGATAAACTCATCTTT | CALGELPPLTGGGLYTDKLIF | TRDJ1 | TRDD3 | TRDV1 | many
TGTGCCTGTGATATACTGGGGGAGACAGCACAACTCTTCTTT | CACDILGETAQLFF | TRDJ2 | TRDD3 | TRDV2 | medium-sized